One sample yielded the 7 T cell receptor beta chains listed below, sequenced in a study of PD-1 blockade in classical Hodgkin lymphoma. Only in-frame clones appear in the TCRdb table, and some are missing; sequencing was by immunoSEQ multiplex PCR. The sample gives more than 85,000 clones, approximately 89% of which show up once; 19% is in the top ten. Indicated time point: cycle 4 day 1 (C4D1), after about 6 weeks of nivolumab. Every patient had relapsed following autologous stem cell transplantation, and cohorts differed in brentuximab vedotin exposure. The source material was peripheral blood mononuclear cells (PBMCs), sampled before the fourth cycle of nivolumab. The receptors stem from a human donor with classical Hodgkin lymphoma.

In its sample, this clone was seen a few times. The chain employs TRBV30 and TRBJ2-7; D is possibly TRBD2 (8 bases). Germline V gene data show CDR1 as GTSNPN and CDR2 as SVGIG (reference sequence). CDR3 size: 14 residues. Trimming shortened V by 2 bases and J by 5 bases, and 16 bases separated the two germline ends. In DNA, the CDR3 is TGTGCCTGGAGTACAGGGGCGGGGGGCCACGAGCAGTACTTC. Translation: CAWSTGAGGHEQYF.

The chain recombines TRBV28 with TRBJ2-7; the match to TRBD1 covers 11 bases. This CDR3 comprises 14 residues. Looked up from germline, CDR1 is MDHEN and CDR2 is SYDVKM. J lost 3 bases, V lost 5 bases, and 3 bases had no gene match. The CDR3 nucleotides read TGTGCCAGCAGTCGGGACAGGGGGGGCTACGAGCAGTACTTC. It specifies CASSRDRGGYEQYF.

This chain links TRBV5-5 with TRBJ2-1; D remains ambiguous. CDR1 and CDR2 (germline): SGHKS, YYEKEE (reference sequence). Trimming took 4 bases from V and 0 from J, leaving 11 bases between them. The CDR3 covers 15 residues. The CDR3 loop is CASSLEYSSYNEQFF. CDR3 nucleotide sequence: TGTGCCAGCAGCCTGGAGTACTCCTCCTACAATGAGCAGTTCTTC.

This clone was recorded only once. This chain links TRBV18 with TRBJ2-7; D is unclear. The CDR3 contains 15 residues. CDR1 is KGHSH and CDR2 is LQKENI in the germline V gene. The V and J ends lost 4 bases and 3 bases respectively, with 16 bases between them. Written as DNA, the CDR3 is TGTGCCAGCTCACTACCGGGCCGAGGTAACTACGAGCAGTACTTC. Translation gives CASSLPGRGNYEQYF.

This clone was observed a few times. The V call is TRBV28, the J call TRBJ1-2; D gene unclear. Per the germline V gene, CDR1 is MDHEN and CDR2 is SYDVKM. The CDR3 sequence is 16 residues long. V lost 4 bases and J 8 bases, leaving 23 bases between the germline ends. The CDR3 region is CASSSAGAPGKGGYTF. The CDR3 DNA follows: TGTGCCAGCAGTTCCGCCGGTGCACCGGGAAAAGGGGGCTACACCTTC.

This chain joins TRBV29-1 and TRBJ1-1; D may be TRBD1 (6 bases). The germline V and J ends were trimmed by 4 bases and 10 bases, with 22 bases remaining between them. There are 14 residues in the CDR3. CDR1 is SQVTM, CDR2 ANQGSEA, per germline. The CDR3, as DNA: TGCAGCGTTGTACTCCCGTCCACAGGGCCGGGAGCTTTCTTT. Its translation: CSVVLPSTGPGAFF.

This sequence joins TRBV29-1 and TRBJ2-5; D remains unclear. V was shortened by 5 bases and J by 4 bases, with 5 bases between the two germline ends. Germline lookup yields CDR1 SQVTM and CDR2 ANQGSEA. There are 10 residues in the CDR3. The chain's CDR3 is CSVKIETQYF. The CDR3 region has the DNA TGCAGCGTTAAGATAGAGACCCAGTACTTC.